These 3 T cell receptor beta chains share one sample of origin, sequenced in a study of cytomegalovirus exposure and HLA in healthy donors. PCR employed 60 Vbeta and 13 Jbeta primers. The method was immunoSEQ multiplex PCR; TCRdb's version includes in-frame clones alone and lacks a portion of them. The sample consists of about 98,000 clones, around 80% of them appearing once. The sequencing sample was made of PBMCs. The receptors were gathered from a middle-aged man in good health and CMV-seronegative.

This clone was seen only a few times. The chain uses TRBV25-1 and TRBJ1-3; D is ambiguous. CDR3 size: 16 residues. V gave up 2 bases and J gave up 0 bases, with 11 bases separating them. Germline assignment: CDR1 MGHDK and CDR2 SYGVNS. CDR3 nucleotide sequence: TGTGCCAGCAGTGAAAGCGGGGAGTTCTCTGGAAACACCATATATTTT. It is translated as CASSESGEFSGNTIYF.

This sequence joins TRBV4-2 and TRBJ2-5, with TRBD2 as a possible D gene (5 bases). The J call may be faulty, since TRBJ2-7 better matches the DNA end. This CDR3 is built from 17 residues. CDR1 LGHNA and CDR2 YNFKEQ come from the germline V gene. The CDR3 region has the DNA TGTGCCAGCAGCCAAGATCTGGGAGCGAGGGTAGACTACGAGCAGTACTTC. Translating gives CASSQDLGARVDYEQYF.

V is TRBV27 and J is TRBJ1-6, with D unclear. Trimming shortened V by 6 bases and J by 8 bases, and 11 bases separated the two germline ends. Per the germline V gene, CDR1 is MNHEY and CDR2 is SMNVEV (reference sequence). This CDR3 spans 13 amino acids. The CDR3 DNA reads as TGTGCCAGCAGCACCAGTATTTATTCACCCCTCCACTTT. It yields the protein CASSTSIYSPLHF.